This T cell receptor beta chain was profiled in a study of T cells after yellow fever vaccination (dated by TCRdb to about 2019). Some background on the complete study: The SMART-Seq v4 Ultra Low Input RNA kit was used to prepare libraries from fractions with low cell numbers. Blood samples were taken at several timepoints before and after primary and secondary immunization, and bulk PBMC replicates and cell subsets were isolated. Two healthy male donors, one aged 18 to 30 and one aged 30 to 40 years, were included in the cohort. Bulk TCR alpha and beta repertoires were sequenced longitudinally to track T-cell clones before and after primary and booster YFV17D yellow fever vaccination.

This clonotype came up many times. No antigen is known for it. No clone much larger than this one lies a single base away; base qualities are absent. Synthesis of TCR cDNA relied on 5'RACE template switching, a step that introduced a universal primer site along with unique molecular identifiers. Priming for cDNA synthesis came from both the TCR alpha and TCR beta constant segments. Library amplification used two PCR steps, and the second PCR step added sample barcodes and sequencing adapters. Sequencing of libraries was performed on Illumina HiSeq 2500 (2x100 bp) or NovaSeq (2x150 bp). In the authors' own workflow: MIGEC was used to demultiplex reads and collapse the reads into UMI consensus sequences, and MiXCR was used for V(D)J alignment. Clonotypes responding to the vaccine were identified with edgeR on replicate PBMC samples, with the criteria of FDR below 0.01 and a log2 fold change above 5 up to day 15. Bulk clonotypes were assigned CD4 or CD8 identity according to which sequenced CD4 or CD8 repertoire held them at higher abundance. TCRdb ran its own pipeline on the public reads, namely fastp trimming at Q25 and MiXCR clone calling, and kept in-frame beta chains. Rows with a matching CDR3 protein are joined into one entry that keeps the most common DNA and genes. The V and J calls reflect TCRdb's pipeline rather than the authors' work. For this sample the table gives around 140,000 distinct CDR3 sequences, of which under 7% were detected only once. More than 0.6% of the sample goes to the ten largest clones.

The intended sense of this specimen's treatment or condition label: live attenuated yellow fever vaccine strain. PBMCs were isolated from peripheral blood using a standard Ficoll-Paque protocol. Dynabeads CD4 and CD8 positive selection kits were used to isolate CD4 and CD8 T-cell fractions. TriZol was used to extract RNA from bulk PBMCs, CD4 and CD8 fractions, and dextramer-positive and dextramer-negative fractions. What the work shows at the level of the full study, not this receptor alone: The secondary T-cell response was weaker than the primary response but faster, peaking on day 5 instead of day 15. A small share of clonotypes was detected in both CD4 and CD8 compartments, with the overlap likely arising from convergent recombination. Because the study included only a couple of donors, the extent to which the findings can be generalized is limited. Computational filtering was needed because FACS-sorted repertoires could contain abundant contaminating clonotypes from the bulk population. After the booster, most clones that had expanded after primary vaccination were detected again (roughly 96% of CD4 and around 88% of CD8), suggesting broad maintenance of memory.

The germline V gene (reference sequence) provides CDR1 SGHNT and CDR2 YYREEE. The CDR3 holds 16 amino acids from the cysteine to the phenylalanine. The sequence is cut down to CDR3 DNA, 48 bases in frame from base 1. The V end gives up 2 bases and the J end 2 bases, leaving 6 bases in the junction not matched to a gene. The TCR comes from a man aged 30 to 39 who received the YFV17D yellow fever vaccine. Specimen: CD4+ T cells sorted from PBMCs, collected 10 days after the yellow fever booster vaccination. The chain is encoded by TRBV5-4 joined to TRBJ2-7; 11 junctional bases match TRBD2. The CDR3 region reads CASSFLTSGTTYEQYF. The sequence in DNA is TGTGCCAGCAGCTTCTTGACTAGCGGGACTACCTACGAGCAGTACTTC.